This TCR beta chain was profiled in a study of T cell responses to AZD1222 COVID-19 vaccine (dated by TCRdb to the early 2020s). With respect to the entire study: A total of around 240 trial participants underwent TCR sequencing, of whom around 210 had received two doses of AZD1222 and 26 had received two doses of the MenACWY control vaccine. Trial participants were enrolled by age into subgroups of 18-55, 56-69 and 70-plus years, and around 150, 28 and 57 TCR-sequenced participants, respectively, were included in these subgroups.

Taken with the paper, the label for time point translates to: about 28 days (+/-7) after the second vaccine dose. AZD1222 recipients with second doses at about 4 weeks or about 12 weeks were pooled, because spike-specific TCR depth and breadth did not differ between schedules. Samples from vaccinated people were obtained from the UK trials COV001 and COV002, which included a single-blind randomized controlled phase 2/3 trial of AZD1222 (ChAdOx1 nCoV-19) in healthy adults. Trial participant PBMC samples were collected at day 0 and day 28 after the second dose for TCRbeta chain sequencing. The germline V gene (reference sequence) sets CDR1 to SGHNT and CDR2 to YYREEE. V lost 1 base and J lost 0 bases, and the count of bases not matched to a germline gene is 2. CDR3 length: 15 amino acids, cysteine to phenylalanine. Only CDR3 DNA is held: 45 bases, read in frame from base 1. The CDR3 regions of human TCRbeta chains were analyzed by immunosequencing. The study's own analysis went as follows. TCRs in the repertoires were compared against a reference library of SARS-CoV-2-specific TCRs that had been generated with the MIRA antigen-specificity platform. Breadth meant the fraction of unique TCRs that were SARS-CoV-2-associated, whereas depth meant the fraction of total T cells that were SARS-CoV-2-associated. Using the MIRA data, each spike-specific TCR was assigned both to the spike region to which the TCR was reactive and to a CD4 or CD8 class. Log10-transformed breadth and depth values were compared by one-way ANOVA with Sidak's multiple comparisons tests. The table comes from immuneACCESS by way of TCRdb, which keeps in-frame sequences with V and J called. Part of the clones is missing from these tables; in studies checked, under half for an unresolved V gene and the rest for unknown reasons. That table supplies the V and J calls and clone size; D and trimming were determined from the DNA. This sample gives some 140,000 clones in total; 85% to 95% of them show up just once. Approximately 7% of the sample lies in the top ten.

For this clone: This clone's antigen is unknown. No per-base quality is available; no much larger clone lies one base away.

Results the study describes overall, beyond this receptor: The vaccine-associated CD4 TCRs covered the entire spike protein, and the dominant responses fell in regions 160-218 and 743-854. Reportedly, almost half of the unique spike-specific TCRs recognized epitopes lying outside the regions that are mutated in the B.1.351 and B.1.1.7 variants. In the small 56-69-year group, the increase in depth fell short of significance, most likely because of low power. After two AZD1222 doses, both the breadth and the depth of spike-specific TCRs were significantly higher than at day 0 and than in MenACWY recipients. Most participants were white British and females outnumbered males, and the authors suggested that clonal diversity may have been underestimated. Only five to seven AZD1222 recipients were SARS-CoV-2 seropositive at baseline, limiting conclusions about previously exposed vaccinees. No day 14 peak-response samples were available, so repertoires were characterized only after the peak T cell response.

Specimen: peripheral blood, collected 28 days after the second AZD1222 dose. The chain couples TRBV5-4 to TRBJ2-3; a stretch of 7 junction bases matches TRBD2. This TCR was recovered from an adult who received the AZD1222 COVID-19 vaccine. The DNA reads TGTGCCAGCAGCTTGAGCGGGGCCAGCACAGATACGCAGTATTTT. It codes for CASSLSGASTDTQYF. Reference TRBV5-4 and TRBJ2-3 genes cover what lies past the CDR3, so the full variable domain is ETGVTQSPTHLIKTRGQQVTLRCSSQSGHNTVSWYQQALGQGPQFIFQYYREEENGRGNFPPRFSGLQFPNYSSELNVNALELDDSALYLCASSLSGASTDTQYFGPGTRLTVL.